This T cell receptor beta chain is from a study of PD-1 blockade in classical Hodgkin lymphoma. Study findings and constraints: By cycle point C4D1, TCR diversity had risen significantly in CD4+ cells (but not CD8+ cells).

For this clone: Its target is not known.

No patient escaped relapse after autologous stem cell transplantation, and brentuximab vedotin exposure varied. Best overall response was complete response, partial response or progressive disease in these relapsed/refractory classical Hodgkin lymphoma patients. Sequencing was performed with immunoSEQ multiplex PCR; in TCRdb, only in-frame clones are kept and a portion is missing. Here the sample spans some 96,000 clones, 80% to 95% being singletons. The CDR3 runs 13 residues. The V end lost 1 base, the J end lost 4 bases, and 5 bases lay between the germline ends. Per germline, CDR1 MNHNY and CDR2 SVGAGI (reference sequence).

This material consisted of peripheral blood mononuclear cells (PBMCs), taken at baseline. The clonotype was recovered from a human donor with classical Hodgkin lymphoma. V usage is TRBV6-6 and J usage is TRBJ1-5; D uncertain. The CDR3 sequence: CASSYLKNQPQHF. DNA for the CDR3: TGTGCCAGCAGTTACTTGAAGAATCAGCCCCAGCATTTT.